The clone carrying this TCR beta chain was observed a few times. Its target is unknown. The data originate from a study of identical twins. Whole-study findings and limits: Excess sharing by twins proved weaker in beta out-of-frame sequences.

TCRdb fed the 5' RACE reads into MiXCR, producing one record per CDR3 protein. The table shows over 200,000 distinct CDR3 sequences, with over 8% occurring only once. Germline values: CDR1 SGHVS, CDR2 FQNEAQ. The CDR3 length is 14 residues. The V gene lost 5 bases and the J gene lost 1 base, with 11 bases spanning the gap. The sequencing input was memory (CD45RO+) T cells sorted from blood. This chain links TRBV7-8 with TRBJ1-1; a weak D match, TRBD1 (6 bases). The clonotype comes from a woman aged 18 to 35 in good health. CDR3 in amino acids: CASSTQGWNTEAFF. In DNA form, the CDR3 reads TGTGCCAGCAGCACACAGGGATGGAACACTGAAGCTTTCTTT.